Detailed here is one TCR beta chain. Its antigen is not known. 13 Jbeta primers and 60 Vbeta primers were used for the PCR. In the original workflow: A later analysis tallied 75 million to 80 million unique TCR beta chains, 9 million to 12 million of them shared. Using immunoSEQ multiplex PCR, the repertoire was profiled, and TCRdb retains in-frame clones only, with some absent. That table is the source of V, J and clone size, and D and trimming were worked out from the DNA. Among 95,000 to 150,000 clones listed, about 80% were seen once. The data are from a study of cytomegalovirus exposure and HLA in healthy donors. General observations from the study: Overall, approximately 150 TCR beta chains were annotated as cytomegalovirus-associated.

The CDR3 is 15 amino acids. V was shortened by 0 bases and J by 4 bases, with 10 bases between the two germline ends. Germline CDR1 is MNHEY and CDR2 is SMNVEV (reference sequence). This chain links TRBV27 with TRBJ1-5; no reliable D call. The receptor was derived from a woman between 50 and 59 years old in good health and CMV-seropositive. The sequenced sample consisted of PBMCs. The CDR3 coding sequence is TGTGCCAGCAGTTTATCACCTCTACCAAATCAGCCCCAGCATTTT. This gives the protein CASSLSPLPNQPQHF.